Reported below is one T cell receptor beta chain. Participants were placed into cohorts based on the clinical history they reported. Recovered participants had two consecutive negative NP/OP PCR tests, healthcare professional clearance, or symptom resolution. The germline V and J ends were trimmed by 6 bases and 9 bases, with 18 bases remaining between them. CDR1 and CDR2 (germline): SQVTM, ANQGSEA. This CDR3 is built from 13 residues. The data derive from a study of blood T cell repertoires in COVID-19. About the research overall: The United States, Italy and Spain were the sources of the acute and convalescent COVID-19 samples.

Repertoires were generated with immunoSEQ multiplex PCR, while TCRdb's copy carries only in-frame clones and drops some. In the table there are about 160,000 clones, 80% of which are singletons. The TCR originated in a woman in her sixties who had recovered from COVID-19. Material for sequencing was PBMCs or T cells enriched from blood (not recorded which). V is TRBV29-1 and J is TRBJ1-3, with D perhaps TRBD1 (5 bases). The CDR3 region has the DNA TGCAGCGTCGAACAGGCCGTTCGTGGCACCATATATTTT. Amino acids: CSVEQAVRGTIYF.